This T cell receptor (beta chain) was recorded in a study of T-cell memory formation after mild COVID-19. Only a few counts were recorded for this clonotype. The antigen is unknown. Regarding the study as a whole: Contracting clones from day 15 to 85 showed balanced CD4/CD8; later expanders favored CD4+. The CD4+ clones that contracted clustered mainly within CM and EM, and the CD8+ clones concentrated in EMRA. What remained unconfirmed was the SARS-CoV-2 specificity of second-wave clones peaking on day 37.

Each CDR3 protein is one row after TCRdb ran MiXCR on the 5' RACE reads. Found here are roughly 200,000 distinct CDR3 sequences, 16% of them singletons; the top ten hold roughly 2.1%. In germline, CDR1 is SGHVS, CDR2 FNYEAQ. V lost 5 bases to trimming and J lost 7 bases, with 17 bases between them. There are 14 residues in the CDR3. The receptor's source is an adult woman who had mild COVID-19 (a few samples of this study predate the infection). Cell type and time point are not known. The chain is built from TRBV7-6 and TRBJ1-2, with no clear D. Sequenced sample: PBMCs or a T cell subset sorted from them (not recorded which). The CDR3 coding sequence is TGTGCCAGCAGCCTAACAGATCGGGGTGCTGGCTACACCTTC. Translation gives CASSLTDRGAGYTF.